The 9 T cell receptor beta chains presented below share a single source sample, sequenced in a study of blood T cell repertoires in COVID-19. Profiled with immunoSEQ multiplex PCR; TCRdb holds only in-frame clones, not every one. The sample carries hundreds of thousands of clones, more than 75% recorded once. Sequencing was done on a sample of PBMCs or T cells enriched from blood (not recorded which). The receptors originated from a woman between 50 and 59 years old who had recovered from COVID-19.

This chain connects TRBV27 to TRBJ1-5; 8 nucleotides line up with TRBD1. The CDR3 loop spans 14 amino acids. With V trimmed by 2 bases and J by 7 bases, 4 bases remained unmatched. Germline CDR1 and CDR2: MNHEY and SMNVEV (reference sequence). CDR3 bases: TGTGCCAGCAGTTTACAGGGGGCATTGCAGCCCCAGCATTTT. Amino acid sequence: CASSLQGALQPQHF.

The genes are TRBV25-1 and TRBJ1-3; maybe TRBD1 (6 bases). This CDR3 region has 18 residues. The germline CDR1 and CDR2 sequences are MGHDK and SYGVNS. Trimming removed 4 bases from V and 7 bases from J, with 26 bases in between. In DNA form, the CDR3 reads TGTGCCAGCAGTGGGCTTAGCCAGGGGACATTAGGCGGGAACACCATATATTTT. It specifies CASSGLSQGTLGGNTIYF. Full variable domain (outside the CDR3, taken from reference TRBV25-1 and TRBJ1-3): EADIYQTPRYLVIGTGKKITLECSQTMGHDKMYWYQQDPGMELHLIHYSYGVNSTEKGDLSSESTVSRIRTEHFPLTLESARPSHTSQYLCASSGLSQGTLGGNTIYFGEGSWLTVV.

V is TRBV29-1 and J is TRBJ2-2; D is possibly TRBD1 (6 bases). The germline V gene encodes CDR1 SQVTM and CDR2 ANQGSEA. The CDR3 is 14 residues long. V gave up 5 bases and J gave up 0 bases, with 10 bases separating them. The CDR3 sequence is CSVSRTANTGELFF. The CDR3 DNA sequence: TGCAGCGTTTCTAGGACAGCGAACACCGGGGAGCTGTTTTTT.

V gene TRBV15 combines with J gene TRBJ2-2, with TRBD2 identical over 8 bases. The germline CDR1 and CDR2 sequences are LNHNV and YYDKDF (reference sequence). J was trimmed by 0 bases and V by 5 bases; bases with no gene match: 5. CDR3 size: 16 residues. CDR3: CATSSGAGANTGELFF. CDR3 DNA: TGTGCCACCAGCTCCGGAGCGGGGGCGAACACCGGGGAGCTGTTTTTT.

This clone was picked up a small number of times. The V gene is TRBV11-1, the J gene TRBJ2-5, with D perhaps matching TRBD1 (5 bases). The CDR3 has 13 residues. V lost 3 bases, J lost 2 bases, and 7 bases lay in between. The germline gives CDR1 SGHAT, CDR2 FQDESV (reference sequence). The CDR3 loop reads CASSLQGQETQYF. CDR3 nucleotides: TGTGCCAGCAGCTTGCAGGGACAAGAGACCCAGTACTTC.

The CDR3 bases are TGTGCCAGCAGCTACATGAACACCGGGGAGCTGTTTTTT. This gives the protein CASSYMNTGELFF. The V and J genes are TRBV7-3 and TRBJ2-2; D not certain. This CDR3 contains 13 residues. Between the trimmed V and J ends, which lost 4 bases and 1 base, there was a span of 4 bases. The germline V gene has CDR1 SGHTA and CDR2 FQGTGA.

The rearrangement uses TRBV18 and TRBJ1-1; D possibly corresponds to TRBD1 (5 bases). Germline CDR1 is KGHSH and CDR2 is LQKENI. Trimming shortened V by 4 bases and J by 1 base, and 13 bases separated the two germline ends. The CDR3 is made up of 15 amino acids. CDR3 coding DNA: TGTGCCAGCTCACGAACGGACGGACAGAACACTGAAGCTTTCTTT. Its translation: CASSRTDGQNTEAFF.

The chain is built from TRBV7-3 and TRBJ1-1; D gene unclear. Trimming left V 5 bases short and J 6 bases short, with 22 bases between. Germline lookup yields CDR1 SGHTA and CDR2 FQGTGA. The CDR3 has 16 residues. CDR3 DNA sequence: TGTGCCAGCAGCAAATCACCCGCAGGCAAGAATGCTGAAGCTTTCTTT. This encodes CASSKSPAGKNAEAFF.

The chain joins TRBV10-3 to TRBJ1-2; possible D gene TRBD1, 6 bases. The ends were cut back, 8 bases at V and 7 bases at J, with 17 bases in the middle. This CDR3 region has 13 residues. CDR1 ENHRY and CDR2 SYGVKD come from the germline V gene. Here the CDR3 reads CAIGGGDRPGYTF. CDR3 bases: TGTGCCATCGGGGGGGGCGACAGGCCTGGCTACACCTTC.